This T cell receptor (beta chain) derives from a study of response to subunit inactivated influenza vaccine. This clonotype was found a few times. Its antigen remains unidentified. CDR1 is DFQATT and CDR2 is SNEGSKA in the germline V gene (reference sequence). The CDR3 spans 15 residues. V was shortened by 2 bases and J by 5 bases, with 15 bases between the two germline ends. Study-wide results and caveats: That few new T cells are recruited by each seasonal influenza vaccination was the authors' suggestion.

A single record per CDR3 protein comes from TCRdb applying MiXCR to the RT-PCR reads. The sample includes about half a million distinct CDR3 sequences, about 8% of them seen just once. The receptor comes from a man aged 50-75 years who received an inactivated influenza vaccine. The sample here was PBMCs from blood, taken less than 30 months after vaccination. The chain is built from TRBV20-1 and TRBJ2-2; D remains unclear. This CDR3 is CSARSTLMGTGELFF. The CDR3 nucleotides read TGCAGTGCTAGAAGCACACTCATGGGTACCGGGGAGCTGTTTTTT.